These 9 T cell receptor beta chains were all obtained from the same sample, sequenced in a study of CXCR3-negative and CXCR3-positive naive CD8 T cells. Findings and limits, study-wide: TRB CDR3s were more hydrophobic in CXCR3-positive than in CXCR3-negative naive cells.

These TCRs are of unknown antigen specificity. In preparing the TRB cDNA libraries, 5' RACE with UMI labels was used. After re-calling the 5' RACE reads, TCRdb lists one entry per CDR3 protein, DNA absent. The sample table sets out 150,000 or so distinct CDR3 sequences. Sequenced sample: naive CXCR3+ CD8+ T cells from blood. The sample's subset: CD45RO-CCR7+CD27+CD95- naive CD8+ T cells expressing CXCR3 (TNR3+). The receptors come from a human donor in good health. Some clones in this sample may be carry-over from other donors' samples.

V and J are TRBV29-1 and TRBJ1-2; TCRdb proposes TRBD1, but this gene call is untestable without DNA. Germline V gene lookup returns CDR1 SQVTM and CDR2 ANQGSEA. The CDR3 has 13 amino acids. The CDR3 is CSVVGQGDYGYTF.

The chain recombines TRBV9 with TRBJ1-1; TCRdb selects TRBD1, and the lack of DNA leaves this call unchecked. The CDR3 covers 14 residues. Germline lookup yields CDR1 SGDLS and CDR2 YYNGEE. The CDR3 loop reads CASSGQSTNTEAFF.

CDR3 region: CASSLDPDWTNYGYTF. This chain links TRBV12-3 or TRBV12-4 with TRBJ1-2. This CDR3 is 16 amino acids long.

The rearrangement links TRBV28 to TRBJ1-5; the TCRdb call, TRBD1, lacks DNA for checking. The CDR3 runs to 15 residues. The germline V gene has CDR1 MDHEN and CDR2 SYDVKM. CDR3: CASSSREFGNQPQHF.

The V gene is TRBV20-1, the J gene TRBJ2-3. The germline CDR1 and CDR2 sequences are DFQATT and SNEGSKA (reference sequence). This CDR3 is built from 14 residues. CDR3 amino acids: CSAVEGLAPDTQYF.

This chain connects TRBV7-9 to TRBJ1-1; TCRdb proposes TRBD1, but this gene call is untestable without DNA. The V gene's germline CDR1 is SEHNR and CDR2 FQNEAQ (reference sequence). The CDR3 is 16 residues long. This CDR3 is CASSFLGGGRDTEAFF.

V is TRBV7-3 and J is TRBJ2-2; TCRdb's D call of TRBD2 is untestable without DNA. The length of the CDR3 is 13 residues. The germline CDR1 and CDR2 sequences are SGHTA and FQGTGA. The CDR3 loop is CASSPQGGGELFF.

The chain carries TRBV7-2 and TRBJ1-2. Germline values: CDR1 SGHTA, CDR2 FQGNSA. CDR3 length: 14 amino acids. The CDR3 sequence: CASSLGLRGDGYTF.

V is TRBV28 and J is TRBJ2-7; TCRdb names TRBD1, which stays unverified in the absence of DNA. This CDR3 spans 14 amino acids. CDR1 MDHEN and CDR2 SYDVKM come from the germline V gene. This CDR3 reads CASIPGQGASEQYF.